This T cell receptor beta chain was captured by sequencing in a study of molecular identifiers for immune sequencing clone quantification. General study results and limits: Clones with over 20 RNA copies captured over 97% of effector molecules but under 1% of naive ones.

CDR3 length: 15 amino acids. Germline V gives CDR1 KGHDR, CDR2 SFDVKD. Trimming took off 6 bases at V and 0 bases at J, with 10 bases between the two ends. Previously published methods and listed TCR primers were used for the bulk TCR libraries. TCRdb re-called the PCR reads through MiXCR, storing one row per CDR3 protein. The sample lists tens of thousands of distinct CDR3 sequences, under 25% seen once, with around 1% in the top ten. Every naive CD8 library was made from between roughly 18,000 and 1,000,000 sorted cells with 10%, 30% or 50% RNA. Sorting selected naive CD8 T cells with a CD8+CD4-CCR7+CD45RA+ phenotype. As concerns this clonotype: The target antigen is unknown.

The sample consisted of naive CD8+ T cells from blood, with Jurkat cell RNA spiked in. As to subset: FACS-sorted CD8+CD4-CCR7+CD45RA+ naive T cells. The V call is TRBV24-1, the J call TRBJ2-2; D may be TRBD2 (5 bases). The clonotype originates from a human donor in good health. Some libraries in this study had Jurkat cell RNA spiked in. CDR3 sequence reads: CATSSREANTGELFF. In nucleotides, the CDR3 is TGTGCCACCAGTAGCCGGGAAGCGAACACCGGGGAGCTGTTTTTT.